The 32 T cell receptor beta chains presented below share a single source sample, sequenced in a study of human T cells and chemical hapten exposure. Stated time point: patch test 1, 2 weeks after DPC sensitization. Noted treatment: therapeutic diphenylcyclopropenone sensitization with weekly scalp DPC. TCRdb re-called the RACE reads with MiXCR, one entry per CDR3 protein. The table shows roughly 86,000 distinct CDR3 sequences, with about 10% occurring only once. Sequencing was performed on whole blood, taken in connection with sensitization to the hapten diphenylcyclopropenone (DPC). The receptors here all came from a man between 35 and 55 years old with alopecia areata. Some clones in this sample may be carry-over from other donors' samples.

V is TRBV14 and J is TRBJ1-3; D might be TRBD1 (5 bases). Trimming left V 2 bases short and J 1 base short, with 9 bases between. The germline gives CDR1 SGHDN, CDR2 FVKESK. The CDR3 is 15 residues long. This CDR3 reads CASSQSGTSGNTIYF. The CDR3 nucleotides are TGTGCCAGCAGCCAATCCGGGACGTCTGGAAACACCATATATTTT.

This clonotype was counted a few times. V and J are TRBV7-6 and TRBJ2-2, with D tentatively TRBD2 (5 bases). The germline V gene has CDR1 SGHVS and CDR2 FNYEAQ. V was trimmed by 5 bases and J by 4 bases, leaving 17 bases between them. The CDR3 has 16 amino acids. The CDR3 nucleotides are TGTGCCAGCAGCCCAGAGGGAACCCCGCGCACCGGGGAGCTGTTTTTT. Translated: CASSPEGTPRTGELFF.

This chain joins TRBV28 and TRBJ2-5, with TRBD1 matching over 8 bases. The V and J ends lost 3 bases and 4 bases, in that order; junction bases with no gene match: 10. Germline V gene lookup returns CDR1 MDHEN and CDR2 SYDVKM. The CDR3 is 16 residues long. The CDR3 bases are TGTGCCAGCAGTTTCCCCGTCGGCAGGGGGCTAGAGACCCAGTACTTC. This codes for CASSFPVGRGLETQYF.

V usage is TRBV12-5 and J usage is TRBJ2-2; D is undetermined. V was pared by 4 bases and J by 5 bases, with 11 bases between. Germline V gives CDR1 LGHNT, CDR2 FRNRAP. This CDR3 has 14 amino acids. The CDR3 bases are TGTGCTAGTGGTTCGACACTGAGGACCGGGGAGCTGTTTTTT. It encodes CASGSTLRTGELFF.

This chain connects TRBV19 to TRBJ1-5; D not resolved. Per the germline V gene, CDR1 is LNHDA and CDR2 is SQIVND (reference sequence). V was shortened by 3 bases and J by 0 bases, with 6 bases between the two germline ends. This CDR3 has 14 amino acids. CDR3 loop: CASSMTNSNQPQHF. In nucleotides, the CDR3 is TGTGCCAGTAGTATGACAAATAGCAATCAGCCCCAGCATTTT.

Only a few counts were recorded for this clonotype. CDR3 sequence: CASSADKGLQETQYF. DNA of the CDR3: TGTGCCAGCAGCGCGGACAAGGGGCTCCAAGAGACCCAGTACTTC. This chain links TRBV14 with TRBJ2-5; tentative D call: TRBD1 (5 bases). From germline, CDR1 is SGHDN and CDR2 FVKESK. The V end was cut by 5 bases, the J end by 1 base, with 14 bases between. This CDR3 region has 15 residues.

V and J are TRBV7-8 and TRBJ2-5; a weak D match, TRBD2 (6 bases). Trimming stripped 2 bases from V and 4 bases from J, with 17 bases between. The CDR3 length is 16 residues. CDR1 SGHVS and CDR2 FQNEAQ come from the germline V gene. The CDR3 DNA reads TGTGCCAGCAGCTTACCCCCTAGCGACGTACGAGAGACCCAGTACTTC. Translating it yields CASSLPPSDVRETQYF.

CDR3 DNA sequence: TGTGCAAGTCGCAAGGACGAGCAGTACGTC. Translation: CASRKDEQYV. V and J are TRBV12-2 and TRBJ2-7. TRBV12-2 is assigned pseudogene status. The CDR3 runs 10 residues.

This clonotype was seen many times. The chain recombines TRBV28 with TRBJ1-6; 7 bases align to TRBD1. CDR1 is MDHEN, CDR2 SYDVKM, per germline. The CDR3 is 14 amino acids. Trimming took 2 bases from V and 9 from J; bases not matched to a gene: 4. The CDR3: CASSLSQGGSPLHF. The CDR3 DNA sequence: TGTGCCAGCAGTTTAAGTCAGGGGGGTTCACCCCTCCACTTT.

The genes are TRBV7-2 and TRBJ1-4, with 9 nucleotides matching TRBD1. This CDR3 comprises 15 residues. Germline CDR1 and CDR2: SGHTA and FQGNSA. Trimming removed 5 bases from V and 7 bases from J; junction bases left unmatched: 8. The chain's CDR3 is CASSVTGTGTEKLFF. In DNA, the CDR3 is TGTGCCAGCAGCGTGACCGGGACAGGGACTGAAAAACTGTTTTTT. The variable domain in full, completed from reference TRBV7-2 and TRBJ1-4, reads GAGVSQSPSNKVTEKGKDVELRCDPISGHTALYWYRQSLGQGLEFLIYFQGNSAPDKSGLPSDRFSAERTGGSVSTLTIQRTQQEDSAVYLCASSVTGTGTEKLFFGSGTQLSVL.

V and J are TRBV29-1 and TRBJ2-1; 12 nucleotides agree with TRBD2. The V gene end was trimmed by 6 bases and the J gene end by 6 bases; junction bases not matched to a gene: 9. The CDR3 is made up of 15 amino acids. Germline CDR1 and CDR2: SQVTM and ANQGSEA. CDR3 sequence: CSVPRLAGASNEQFF. CDR3 nucleotide sequence: TGCAGCGTGCCCAGACTAGCGGGAGCCTCCAATGAGCAGTTCTTC.

This clonotype was counted a few times. The rearrangement uses TRBV12-3 or TRBV12-4 and TRBJ1-2, with 10 bases aligning to TRBD1. There are 15 residues in the CDR3. With V trimmed by 2 bases and J by 4 bases, 4 bases remained unmatched. CDR3 region: CASSLSTGGSYGYTF. The CDR3 coding sequence is TGTGCCAGCAGTTTATCGACAGGGGGCTCCTATGGCTACACCTTC.

CDR3 in amino acids: CATGLAGSDTQYF. In DNA form, the CDR3 reads TGTGCCACCGGACTAGCGGGTTCTGATACGCAGTATTTT. This chain connects TRBV24-1 to TRBJ2-3; 11 nucleotides match TRBD2. CDR1 is KGHDR and CDR2 is SFDVKD in the germline V gene. V lost 9 bases, J lost 6 bases, and 4 bases stayed unmatched. The CDR3 has 13 residues.

V and J are TRBV12-3 or TRBV12-4 and TRBJ1-5, with 8 nucleotides matching TRBD1. The CDR3 runs to 17 residues. V gave up 6 bases and J gave up 2 bases; unmatched junction bases: 12. The CDR3 DNA reads as TGTGCCAGCAGCATAGGGCAGGGGGCTGGGGGCAATCAGCCCCAGCATTTT. The encoded protein is CASSIGQGAGGNQPQHF.

The table lists this clonotype with a few counts. The chain is built from TRBV7-2 and TRBJ2-5; D possibly corresponds to TRBD1 (7 bases). CDR1 is SGHTA, CDR2 FQGNSA, per germline. Trimming left V 1 base short and J 8 bases short, with 14 bases between. This CDR3 is 14 amino acids long. CDR3 sequence: CASSLEEGAGTQYF. CDR3 sequence (DNA): TGTGCCAGCAGCTTAGAAGAGGGGGCGGGAACCCAGTACTTC.

The J gene is TRBJ2-7, the V gene TRBV5-1, with 7 positions matching TRBD2. Germline CDR1 is SGHRS and CDR2 is YFSETQ. The CDR3 contains 15 residues. V shed 2 bases, J shed 4 bases, and the junction held 9 bases outside the gene matches. CDR3 protein: CASSFIAGEGYEQYF. Written as DNA, the CDR3 is TGCGCCAGCAGCTTCATAGCGGGCGAGGGTTACGAGCAGTACTTC.

This clonotype showed up just a few times. This chain connects TRBV6-6 to TRBJ1-3; TRBD1 is a possible D gene (6 bases). Looked up from germline, CDR1 is MNHNY and CDR2 is SVGAGI (reference sequence). The CDR3 is 16 residues long. Trimming shortened V by 0 bases and J by 1 base, and 10 bases separated the two germline ends. DNA of the CDR3: TGTGCCAGCAGTTACTCGATTAGGGGGTCTGGAAACACCATATATTTT. Its translation: CASSYSIRGSGNTIYF.

The sample holds a few counts of this clonotype. This chain joins TRBV7-2 and TRBJ2-3, with 7 nucleotides matching TRBD2. J was trimmed by 0 bases and V by 1 base; bases with no gene match: 4. This CDR3 has 16 amino acids. Per germline, CDR1 SGHTA and CDR2 FQGNSA. The CDR3 DNA reads as TGTGCCAGCAGCTTAGGCCGACTAGCTAGCACAGATACGCAGTATTTT. Translating gives CASSLGRLASTDTQYF.

The chain couples TRBV6-5 to TRBJ1-3; D gene ambiguous. The CDR3 length is 17 residues. Trimming removed 4 bases at V and 0 bases at J, with 16 bases between. Germline CDR1 reads MNHEY; CDR2 reads SVGAGI. The CDR3 here is CASSSHTGFSSGNTIYF. The CDR3 coding sequence is TGTGCCAGCAGTTCACATACCGGTTTCAGCTCTGGAAACACCATATATTTT.

This clonotype was picked up many times. The rearrangement joins TRBV24-1 to TRBJ2-1; D is undetermined. The CDR3 is 13 residues long. Germline assignment: CDR1 KGHDR and CDR2 SFDVKD. The ends were cut back, 1 base at V and 8 bases at J, with 8 bases in the middle. Here the CDR3 reads CATSDFLADEQFF. The CDR3 DNA reads TGTGCCACCAGTGATTTTCTTGCAGATGAGCAGTTCTTC.

This sequence joins TRBV7-9 and TRBJ1-6; D unclear. V lost 5 bases to trimming and J lost 7 bases, with 18 bases between them. Per the germline V gene, CDR1 is SEHNR and CDR2 is FQNEAQ (reference sequence). The CDR3 loop spans 16 amino acids. Here the CDR3 reads CASSALLTVANSPLHF. In nucleotides, the CDR3 is TGTGCCAGCAGCGCCCTGCTAACCGTGGCCAATTCACCCCTCCACTTT.

This clonotype was observed a handful of times. The chain recombines TRBV5-5 with TRBJ2-1; D is undetermined. The V and J ends lost 2 bases and 0 bases respectively, with 6 bases between them. The CDR3 has 14 amino acids. Germline CDR1 SGHKS, CDR2 YYEKEE (reference sequence). CDR3 nucleotides: TGTGCCAGCAGCTTTTCCAGCTCCTACAATGAGCAGTTCTTC. Encoded protein: CASSFSSSYNEQFF.

The V gene is TRBV20-1, the J gene TRBJ2-5, with D perhaps matching TRBD1 (6 bases). V was trimmed by 2 bases and J by 4 bases, leaving 8 bases between them. Germline-derived CDR1 and CDR2 are DFQATT and SNEGSKA (reference sequence). The CDR3 sequence is 12 residues long. The CDR3 sequence is CSARPGAETQYF. In nucleotides, the CDR3 is TGCAGTGCTAGACCAGGGGCAGAGACCCAGTACTTC.

This rearrangement joins TRBV9 to TRBJ2-5; TRBD2 might be the D (6 bases). V lost 3 bases and J lost 2, with 11 bases in between. The germline CDR1 and CDR2 sequences are SGDLS and YYNGEE. There are 14 residues in the CDR3. The CDR3 nucleotides are TGTGCCAGCAGCGCCGGGACTCGACAAGAGACCCAGTACTTC. Its translation: CASSAGTRQETQYF.

This clonotype occurred many times. The chain links TRBV7-9 to TRBJ1-6, with D tentatively TRBD1 (6 bases). The germline V gene has CDR1 SEHNR and CDR2 FQNEAQ (reference sequence). V was shortened by 3 bases and J by 5 bases, with 14 bases between the two germline ends. CDR3 length: 16 residues. The CDR3 protein is CASSFRTENDNSPLHF. Written as DNA, the CDR3 is TGTGCCAGCAGCTTCAGGACAGAAAATGATAATTCACCCCTCCACTTT.

This clonotype occurred many times. The DNA of the CDR3 is TGCAGCGTGGCCAGCACAGGGACTGAAGCTTTCTTT. It encodes CSVASTGTEAFF. The chain couples TRBV29-1 to TRBJ1-1; the D gene is possibly TRBD1 (6 bases). The germline CDR1 and CDR2 sequences are SQVTM and ANQGSEA. The CDR3 totals 12 residues. Trimming shortened V by 6 bases and J by 5 bases, and 13 bases separated the two germline ends.

This clonotype has at least ten counts. J is TRBJ1-1 and V is TRBV27, with TRBD1 matching over 7 bases. The length of the CDR3 is 18 residues. Germline V gene data show CDR1 as MNHEY and CDR2 as SMNVEV (reference sequence). V lost 5 bases and J lost 3; bases outside the gene matches: 18. The DNA for the CDR3 is TGTGCCAGCAGTGCCAAGTGGCGACAGGGTAGTCAGGACACTGAAGCTTTCTTT. Translated, it gives CASSAKWRQGSQDTEAFF.

This clonotype was counted many times. V is TRBV9 and J is TRBJ2-3; either TRBD1 or TRBD2 may supply D (5 bases each). Germline CDR1 reads SGDLS; CDR2 reads YYNGEE. The CDR3 loop spans 18 amino acids. Deletions cut 4 bases from V and 4 bases from J, with 25 bases between. The CDR3 region is CASSSLDYRDLGADTQYF. Written as DNA, the CDR3 is TGTGCCAGCAGCTCCCTCGACTACCGGGACCTTGGGGCAGATACGCAGTATTTT. Full variable domain (outside the CDR3, taken from reference TRBV9 and TRBJ2-3): DSGVTQTPKHLITATGQRVTLRCSPRSGDLSVYWYQQSLDQGLQFLIQYYNGEERAKGNILERFSAQQFPDLHSELNLSSLELGDSALYFCASSSLDYRDLGADTQYFGPGTRLTVL.

In this sample, this clonotype turned up a few times. V gene TRBV29-1 combines with J gene TRBJ1-2; a possible D gene is TRBD1 (5 bases). The CDR3 is made up of 14 amino acids. From germline, CDR1 is SQVTM and CDR2 ANQGSEA. Deletions cut 1 base from V and 2 bases from J, with 11 bases between. CDR3 region: CSVEGARGNYGYTF. The CDR3 region has the DNA TGCAGCGTTGAAGGAGCTCGGGGCAACTATGGCTACACCTTC.

This clonotype was counted ten times or more. The chain employs TRBV6-2 or TRBV6-3 and TRBJ1-1; TRBD1 matches 9 bases. The CDR3 covers 14 residues. The germline V gene encodes CDR1 MNHEY and CDR2 SVGEGT. The V gene end was trimmed by 6 bases and the J gene end by 0 bases; junction bases not matched to a gene: 2. The CDR3: CASRGQGMNTEAFF. The CDR3 DNA follows: TGTGCCAGCAGGGGACAGGGAATGAACACTGAAGCTTTCTTT.

There are a few counts of this clonotype. The gene calls are TRBV7-2 and TRBJ2-2; D might be TRBD1 (5 bases). Germline V gene sequence: CDR1 SGHTA, CDR2 FQGNSA. The germline V and J ends were trimmed by 6 bases and 1 base, with 9 bases remaining between them. CDR3 size: 14 residues. This CDR3 reads CASSYQGNTGELFF. The CDR3 region has the DNA TGTGCCAGCAGTTATCAGGGGAACACCGGGGAGCTGTTTTTT.

This clonotype occurred many times. V is TRBV6-2 or TRBV6-3 and J is TRBJ1-1; TRBD1 might be the D (5 bases). Germline CDR1 reads MNHEY; CDR2 reads SVGEGT. The CDR3 length is 18 residues. Trimming left V 0 bases short and J 2 bases short, with 19 bases between. The CDR3 DNA reads TGTGCCAGCAGTTACTCGATTCCTGTGTTTAGGGGTAACACTGAAGCTTTCTTT. Its protein is CASSYSIPVFRGNTEAFF.